The T cell receptor beta chain described here comes from a study of T cell responses to AZD1222 COVID-19 vaccine. About the study: Samples with a second dose at about 4 or about 12 weeks were pooled together. Study findings and constraints: Spike-specific TCR repertoires showed rising breadth and depth after two AZD1222 doses. Clonal diversity was possibly underestimated, and white British individuals and females predominated among donors.

Assay: immunoSEQ multiplex PCR; the TCRdb copy retains only in-frame clones and omits some. The sample has about 130,000 clones; approximately 88% are singletons. Remarks on this clone: The antigen is undetermined.

With 3 bases removed from V and 0 bases from J, the gap between germline ends came to 14 bases. Germline assignment: CDR1 SNHLY and CDR2 FYNNEI. The CDR3 is 16 amino acids. The sequencing here drew on peripheral blood, taken on day 0 of AZD1222 vaccination. This TCR came from an adult in good health. The chain employs TRBV2 and TRBJ1-2; D is perhaps TRBD1 (5 bases). CDR3 loop: CASSDRSAGSNYGYTF. CDR3 coding DNA: TGTGCCAGCAGTGATAGGTCTGCAGGGTCTAACTATGGCTACACCTTC.